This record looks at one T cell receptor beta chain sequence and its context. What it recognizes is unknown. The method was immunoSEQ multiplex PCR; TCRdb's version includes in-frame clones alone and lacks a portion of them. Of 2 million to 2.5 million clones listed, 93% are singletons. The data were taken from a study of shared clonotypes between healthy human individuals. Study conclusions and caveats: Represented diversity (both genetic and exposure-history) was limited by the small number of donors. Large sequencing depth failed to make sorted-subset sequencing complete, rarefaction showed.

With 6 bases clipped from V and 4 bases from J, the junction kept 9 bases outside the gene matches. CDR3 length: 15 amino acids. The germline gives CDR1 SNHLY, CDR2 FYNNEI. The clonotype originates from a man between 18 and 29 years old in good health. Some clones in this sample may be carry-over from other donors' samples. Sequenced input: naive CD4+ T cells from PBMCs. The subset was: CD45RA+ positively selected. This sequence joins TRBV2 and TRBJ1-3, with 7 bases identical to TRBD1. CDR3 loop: CASRETGKEGNTIYF. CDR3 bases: TGTGCCAGCAGAGAGACAGGGAAAGAGGGAAACACCATATATTTT.